This paragraph reports one T cell receptor beta chain. The antigen is not known. These data belong to a study of OX40 agonist ivuxolimab in advanced cancers. Using immunoSEQ multiplex PCR, the repertoire was profiled, and TCRdb retains in-frame clones only, with some absent. The table has about 15,000 clones, around 90% seen once. The V gene's germline CDR1 is SGHNT and CDR2 YENEEA. V lost 4 bases and J 4 bases, leaving 8 bases between the germline ends. The CDR3 extends over 12 amino acids. Regarding the study as a whole: What antigens the expanded peripheral T cells recognized was never established. Also showing low normalized T-cell clonal expansion were some of the nonresponders. By week 6 at 0.1 to 3.0 mg/kg, blood CD4+ and CD8+ T cells had expanded clonally. Mean expanded clone counts were higher in CD8+ than CD4+ T cells.

The sequence derives from an adult with an advanced solid tumor such as melanoma, head and neck, liver or kidney cancer. The chain joins TRBV11-3 to TRBJ2-7; D may be TRBD1 or TRBD2 (5 bases each). The specimen was CD4+ or CD8+ T cells sorted from blood, collected in a trial of the OX40 agonist ivuxolimab. For the CDR3, the DNA is TGTGCCAGCAGCTCCGGGACGTACGAGCAGTACTTC. Protein: CASSSGTYEQYF. Together with reference TRBV11-3 and TRBJ2-7, the CDR3 gives the full variable domain: EAGVVQSPRYKIIEKKQPVAFWCNPISGHNTLYWYLQNLGQGPELLIRYENEEAVDDSQLPKDRFSAERLKGVDSTLKIQPAELGDSAVYLCASSSGTYEQYFGPGTRLTVT.